This T cell receptor (beta chain) is from a study of blood T cell repertoires in COVID-19. Overall study: In each case, the material was cDNA or gDNA derived from T cells, B-cell-depleted T cells, or PBMCs.

TCRdb keeps only in-frame clones here, not all; method: immunoSEQ multiplex PCR. The sample yields 45,000 to 55,000 clones, 84% seen once. Germline CDR1 SNHLY, CDR2 FYNNEI. Trimming stripped 6 bases from V and 11 bases from J, with 17 bases between. The CDR3 has 14 residues. J is TRBJ1-6 and V is TRBV2, with a weak D call TRBD1 (6 bases). The sample consisted of peripheral blood. This receptor was obtained from a man in his forties or fifties with acute or convalescent COVID-19. The CDR3 region is CASRTSGGFTPLHF. The CDR3 region has the DNA TGTGCCAGCAGGACGTCGGGGGGCTTTACACCCCTCCACTTT. The whole variable domain, remainder taken from reference TRBV2 and TRBJ1-6, is EPEVTQTPSHQVTQMGQEVILRCVPISNHLYFYWYRQILGQKVEFLVSFYNNEISEKSEIFDDQFSVERPDGSNFTLKIRSTKLEDSAMYFCASRTSGGFTPLHFGNGTRLTVT.